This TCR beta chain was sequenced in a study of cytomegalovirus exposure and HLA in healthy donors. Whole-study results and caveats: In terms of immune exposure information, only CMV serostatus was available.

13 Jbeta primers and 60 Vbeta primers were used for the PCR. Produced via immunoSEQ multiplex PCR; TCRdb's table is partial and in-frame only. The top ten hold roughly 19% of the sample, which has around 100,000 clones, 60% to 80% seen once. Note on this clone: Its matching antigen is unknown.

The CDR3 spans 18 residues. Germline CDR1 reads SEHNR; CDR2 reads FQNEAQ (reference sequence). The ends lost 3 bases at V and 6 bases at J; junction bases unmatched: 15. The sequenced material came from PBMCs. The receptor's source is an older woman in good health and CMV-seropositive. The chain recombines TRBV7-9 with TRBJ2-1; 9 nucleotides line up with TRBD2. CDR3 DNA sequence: TGTGCCAGCAGCTTCGGGGCGGGAGGGCCCTTAGGGGGCAATGAGCAGTTCTTC. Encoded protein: CASSFGAGGPLGGNEQFF. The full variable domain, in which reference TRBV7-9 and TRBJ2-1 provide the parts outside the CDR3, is DTGVSQNPRHKITKRGQNVTFRCDPISEHNRLYWYRQTLGQGPEFLTYFQNEAQLEKSRLLSDRFSAERPKGSFSTLEIQRTEQGDSAMYLCASSFGAGGPLGGNEQFFGPGTRLTVL.